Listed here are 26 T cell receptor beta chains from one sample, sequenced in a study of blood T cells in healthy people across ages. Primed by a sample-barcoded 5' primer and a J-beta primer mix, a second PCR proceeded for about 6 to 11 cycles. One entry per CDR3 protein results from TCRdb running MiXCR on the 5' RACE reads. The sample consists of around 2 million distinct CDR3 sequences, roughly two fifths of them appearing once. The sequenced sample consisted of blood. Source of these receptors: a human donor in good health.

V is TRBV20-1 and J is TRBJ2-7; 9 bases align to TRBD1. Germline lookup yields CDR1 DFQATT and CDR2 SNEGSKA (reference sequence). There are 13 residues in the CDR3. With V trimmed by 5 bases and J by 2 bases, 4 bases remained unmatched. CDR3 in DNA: TGCAGTGCTGGGACAGGGATCACCTACGAGCAGTACTTC. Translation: CSAGTGITYEQYF.

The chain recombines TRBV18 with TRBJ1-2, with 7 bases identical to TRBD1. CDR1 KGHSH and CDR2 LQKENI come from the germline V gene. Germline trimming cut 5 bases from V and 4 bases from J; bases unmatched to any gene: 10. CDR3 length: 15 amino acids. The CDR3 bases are TGTGCCAGCTCAGCCGTGAGTGGGGACAGCTATGGCTACACCTTC. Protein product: CASSAVSGDSYGYTF.

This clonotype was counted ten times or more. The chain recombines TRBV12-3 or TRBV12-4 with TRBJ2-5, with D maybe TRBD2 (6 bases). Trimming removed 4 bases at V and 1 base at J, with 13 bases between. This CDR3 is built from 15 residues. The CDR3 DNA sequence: TGTGCCAGCAGTTCCCGGGGGAGCGGCCAAGAGACCCAGTACTTC. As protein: CASSSRGSGQETQYF.

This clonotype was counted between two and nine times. The CDR3 sequence: CSAPDGTGIDEQYF. The CDR3 DNA reads as TGCAGTGCTCCTGACGGGACAGGGATCGACGAGCAGTACTTC. This sequence joins TRBV20-1 and TRBJ2-7; 9 positions agree with TRBD1. J lost 5 bases, V lost 5 bases, and 10 bases had no gene match. CDR3 length: 14 residues. Per the germline V gene, CDR1 is DFQATT and CDR2 is SNEGSKA (reference sequence).

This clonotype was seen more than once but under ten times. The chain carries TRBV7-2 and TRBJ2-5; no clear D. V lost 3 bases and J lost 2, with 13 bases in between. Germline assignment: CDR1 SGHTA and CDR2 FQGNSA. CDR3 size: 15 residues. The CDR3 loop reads CASSFGLVPQETQYF. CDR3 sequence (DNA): TGTGCCAGCAGCTTCGGTCTTGTTCCTCAAGAGACCCAGTACTTC.

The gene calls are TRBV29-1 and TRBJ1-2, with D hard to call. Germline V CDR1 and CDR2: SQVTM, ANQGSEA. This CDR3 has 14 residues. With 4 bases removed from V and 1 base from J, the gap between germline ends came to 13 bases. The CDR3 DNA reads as TGCAGCGTTGTCGACACCCCGTATAACTATGGCTACACCTTC. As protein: CSVVDTPYNYGYTF.

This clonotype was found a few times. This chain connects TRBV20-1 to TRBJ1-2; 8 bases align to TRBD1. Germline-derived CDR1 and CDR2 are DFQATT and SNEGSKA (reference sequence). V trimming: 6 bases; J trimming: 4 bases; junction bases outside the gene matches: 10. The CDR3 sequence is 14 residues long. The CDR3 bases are TGCAGTGCCCACAGGGGGAGCGTTTTCTATGGCTACACCTTC. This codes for CSAHRGSVFYGYTF.

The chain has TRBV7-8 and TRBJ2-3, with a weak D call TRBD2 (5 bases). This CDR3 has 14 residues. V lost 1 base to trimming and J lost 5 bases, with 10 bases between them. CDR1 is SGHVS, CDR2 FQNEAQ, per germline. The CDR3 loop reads CASSLVANQDTQYF. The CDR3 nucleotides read TGTGCCAGCAGCTTAGTAGCGAATCAAGATACGCAGTATTTT.

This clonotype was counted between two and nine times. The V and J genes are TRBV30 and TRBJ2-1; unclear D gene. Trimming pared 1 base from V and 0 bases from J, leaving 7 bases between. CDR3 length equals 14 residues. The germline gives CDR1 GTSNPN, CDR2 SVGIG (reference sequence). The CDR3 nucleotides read TGTGCCTGGAGTGACCTTTCCTCCTACAATGAGCAGTTCTTC. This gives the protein CAWSDLSSYNEQFF. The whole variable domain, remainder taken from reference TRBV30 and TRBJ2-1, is SQTIHQWPATLVQPVGSPLSLECTVEGTSNPNLYWYRQAAGRGLQLLFYSVGIGQISSEVPQNLSASRPQDRQFILSSKKLLLSDSGFYLCAWSDLSSYNEQFFGPGTRLTVL.

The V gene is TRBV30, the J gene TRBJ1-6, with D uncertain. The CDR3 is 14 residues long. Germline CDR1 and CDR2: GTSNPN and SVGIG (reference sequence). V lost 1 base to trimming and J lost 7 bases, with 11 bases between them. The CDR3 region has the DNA TGTGCCTGGAGTGAGGGCAGTAAGAATTCACCCCTCCACTTT. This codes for CAWSEGSKNSPLHF.

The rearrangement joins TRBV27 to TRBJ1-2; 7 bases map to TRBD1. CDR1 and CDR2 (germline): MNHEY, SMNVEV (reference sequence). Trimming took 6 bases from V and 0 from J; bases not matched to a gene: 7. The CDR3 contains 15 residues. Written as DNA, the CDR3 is TGTGCCAGCAGAAATACAGGGGTAACTAACTATGGCTACACCTTC. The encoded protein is CASRNTGVTNYGYTF.

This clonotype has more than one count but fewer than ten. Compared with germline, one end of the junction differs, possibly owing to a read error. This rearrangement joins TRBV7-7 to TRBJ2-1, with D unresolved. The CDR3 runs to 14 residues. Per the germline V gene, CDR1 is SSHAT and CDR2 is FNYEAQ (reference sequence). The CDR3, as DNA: TGTGCTAGCAGCTTAGTAGGCAGAAACAATGAGCAGTTCTTC. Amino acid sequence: CASSLVGRNNEQFF.

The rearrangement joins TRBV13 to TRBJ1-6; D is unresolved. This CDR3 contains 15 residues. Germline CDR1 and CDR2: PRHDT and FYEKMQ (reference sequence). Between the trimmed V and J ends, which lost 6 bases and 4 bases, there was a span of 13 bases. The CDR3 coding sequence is TGTGCCAGCAGGCCCTTGGCGGCTTATAATTCACCCCTCCACTTT. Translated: CASRPLAAYNSPLHF.

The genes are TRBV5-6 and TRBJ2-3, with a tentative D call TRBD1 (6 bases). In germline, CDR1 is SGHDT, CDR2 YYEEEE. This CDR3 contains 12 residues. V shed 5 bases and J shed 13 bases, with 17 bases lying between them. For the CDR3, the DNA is TGTGCCAGCAGTATTGGCAGGGGATGGGAGTATTTT. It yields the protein CASSIGRGWEYF. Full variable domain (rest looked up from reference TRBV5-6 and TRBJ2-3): DAGVTQSPTHLIKTRGQQVTLRCSPKSGHDTVSWYQQALGQGPQFIFQYYEEEERQRGNFPDRFSGHQFPNYSSELNVNALLLGDSALYLCASSIGRGWEYFGPGTRLTVL.

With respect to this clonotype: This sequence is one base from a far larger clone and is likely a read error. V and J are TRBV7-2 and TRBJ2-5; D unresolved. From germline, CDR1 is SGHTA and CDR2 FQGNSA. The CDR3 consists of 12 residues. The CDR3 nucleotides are TGTGCCGGCAGCTTTAATCAAGAGACCCAGTACTTC. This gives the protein CAGSFNQETQYF.

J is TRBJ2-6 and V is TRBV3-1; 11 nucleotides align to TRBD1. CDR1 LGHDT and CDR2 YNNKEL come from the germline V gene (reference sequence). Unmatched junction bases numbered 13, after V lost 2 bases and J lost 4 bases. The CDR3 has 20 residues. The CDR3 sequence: CASSQLPVGTGGLGANVLTF. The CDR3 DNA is TGTGCCAGCAGCCAACTCCCCGTGGGGACAGGGGGGTTAGGGGCCAACGTCCTGACTTTC.

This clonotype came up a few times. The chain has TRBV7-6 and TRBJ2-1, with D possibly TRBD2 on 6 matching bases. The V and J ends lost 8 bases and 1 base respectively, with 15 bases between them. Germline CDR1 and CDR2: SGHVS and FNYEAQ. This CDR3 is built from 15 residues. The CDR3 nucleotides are TGTGCCAGCGGAGGTGGGGGGAGTTCCTACAATGAGCAGTTCTTC. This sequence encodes CASGGGGSSYNEQFF.

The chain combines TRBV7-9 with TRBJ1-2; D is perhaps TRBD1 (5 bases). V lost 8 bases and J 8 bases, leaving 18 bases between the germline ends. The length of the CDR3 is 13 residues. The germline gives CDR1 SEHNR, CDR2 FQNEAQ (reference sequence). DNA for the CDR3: TGTGCCAGCTTACTACTAGCGGGGGTCGGCTACACCTTC. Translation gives CASLLLAGVGYTF.

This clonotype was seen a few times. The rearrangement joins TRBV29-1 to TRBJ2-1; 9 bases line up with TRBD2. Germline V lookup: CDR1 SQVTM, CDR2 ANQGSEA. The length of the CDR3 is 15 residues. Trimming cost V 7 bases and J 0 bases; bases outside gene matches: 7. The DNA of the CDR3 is TGCAGCGCCAAAAAGCGGGGGGCCTCCTACAATGAGCAGTTCTTC. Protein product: CSAKKRGASYNEQFF.

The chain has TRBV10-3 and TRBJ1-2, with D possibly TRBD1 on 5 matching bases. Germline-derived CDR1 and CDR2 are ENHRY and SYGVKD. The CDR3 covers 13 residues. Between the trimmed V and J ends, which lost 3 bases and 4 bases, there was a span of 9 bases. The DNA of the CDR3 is TGTGCCATCAGTGATCCAGGGCCCTATGGCTACACCTTC. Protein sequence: CAISDPGPYGYTF.

The CDR3 region is CSAREGTSGGFVEQYF. The CDR3 DNA follows: TGCAGTGCTAGAGAGGGGACTAGCGGGGGGTTTGTGGAGCAGTACTTC. This rearrangement joins TRBV20-1 to TRBJ2-4, with 15 bases lining up with TRBD2. The length of the CDR3 is 16 residues. The junction had 10 bases not matched to a gene; V was cut back by 0 bases and J by 13 bases. In germline, CDR1 is DFQATT, CDR2 SNEGSKA (reference sequence).

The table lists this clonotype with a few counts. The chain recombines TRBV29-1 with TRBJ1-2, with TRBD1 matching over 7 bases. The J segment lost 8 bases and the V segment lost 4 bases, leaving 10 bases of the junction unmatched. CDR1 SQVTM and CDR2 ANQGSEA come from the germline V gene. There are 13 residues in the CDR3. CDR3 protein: CSVGDSRRKGYTF. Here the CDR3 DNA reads TGCAGCGTTGGGGACAGCCGTCGAAAGGGCTACACCTTC. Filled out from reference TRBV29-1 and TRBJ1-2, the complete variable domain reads SAVISQKPSRDICQRGTSLTIQCQVDSQVTMMFWYRQQPGQSLTLIATANQGSEATYESGFVIDKFPISRPNLTFSTLTVSNMSPEDSSIYLCSVGDSRRKGYTFGSGTRLTVV.

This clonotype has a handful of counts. The CDR3 coding sequence is TGCGCCAGCAGCTTGATTGCTAGCGGGGCTGCAGATACGCAGTATTTT. Translating it yields CASSLIASGAADTQYF. The chain employs TRBV5-1 and TRBJ2-3; 9 nucleotides line up with TRBD2. The CDR3 has 16 amino acids. Germline V gene data show CDR1 as SGHRS and CDR2 as YFSETQ. With V trimmed by 1 base and J by 4 bases, 7 bases remained unmatched.

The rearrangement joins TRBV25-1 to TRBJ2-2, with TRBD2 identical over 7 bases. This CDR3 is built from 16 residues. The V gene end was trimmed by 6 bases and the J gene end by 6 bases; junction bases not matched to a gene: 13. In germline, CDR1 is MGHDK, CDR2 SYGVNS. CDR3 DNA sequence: TGTGCCAGCAGCCAACTAACGACTAGCCTCCCCGGGGAGCTGTTTTTT. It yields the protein CASSQLTTSLPGELFF.

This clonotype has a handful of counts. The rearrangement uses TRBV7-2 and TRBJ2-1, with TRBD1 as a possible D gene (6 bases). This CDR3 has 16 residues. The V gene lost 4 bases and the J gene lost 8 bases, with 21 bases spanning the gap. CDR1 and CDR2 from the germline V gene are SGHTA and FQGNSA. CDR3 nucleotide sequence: TGTGCCAGCAGCTATACCTTTACCAGGGGAGACTATGAGCAGTTCTTC. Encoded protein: CASSYTFTRGDYEQFF. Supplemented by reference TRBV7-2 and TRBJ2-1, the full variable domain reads GAGVSQSPSNKVTEKGKDVELRCDPISGHTALYWYRQSLGQGLEFLIYFQGNSAPDKSGLPSDRFSAERTGGSVSTLTIQRTQQEDSAVYLCASSYTFTRGDYEQFFGPGTRLTVL.

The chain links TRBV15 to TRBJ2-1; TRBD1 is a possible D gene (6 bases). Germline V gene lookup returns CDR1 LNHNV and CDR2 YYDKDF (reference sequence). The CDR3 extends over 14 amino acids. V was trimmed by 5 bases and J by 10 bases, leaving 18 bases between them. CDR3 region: CATSEGVIGKEQFF. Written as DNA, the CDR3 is TGTGCCACCAGCGAGGGGGTCATAGGGAAGGAGCAGTTCTTC.